There are a few counts of the clone carrying this T cell receptor (beta chain). The antigen remains unidentified. The sample is drawn from a study of T-cell reconstitution after alpha-beta-depleted transplantation in children. Points from the study as a whole: Some patients' high day-60 TCRbeta diversity was attributed to recipient cells surviving conditioning. A year had passed since transplant, and T-cell counts and diversity by then came mostly from newly produced T cells.

The library targeted TCRbeta and was prepared with unique molecular identifiers. A single record per CDR3 protein comes from TCRdb applying MiXCR to the PCR reads. Of fewer than 1 million distinct CDR3 sequences in the sample, roughly 15% were seen once. The CDR3 covers 17 residues. V shed 0 bases and J 9 bases; nucleotides not matched to a gene: 6. Germline CDR1 SGHRS, CDR2 YFSETQ. The chain uses TRBV5-1 and TRBJ2-1; 16 bases agree with TRBD2. Sequences were derived from PBMCs, mostly from graft donor cells, sampled 360 days after TCRalphabeta/CD19-depleted stem cell transplant. The source of this sequence is a male patient under 18 who had a stem cell transplant for acute lymphoblastic leukemia, so the T cells may come from the graft donor. The CDR3 nucleotides read TGCGCCAGCAGCTTGGTGGGGACTAGCGGGAGGGCCAGTGAGCAGTTCTTC. This sequence encodes CASSLVGTSGRASEQFF. The full variable domain, with the rest looked up from reference TRBV5-1 and TRBJ2-1, is KAGVTQTPRYLIKTRGQQVTLSCSPISGHRSVSWYQQTPGQGLQFLFEYFSETQRNKGNFPGRFSGRQFSNSRSEMNVSTLELGDSALYLCASSLVGTSGRASEQFFGPGTRLTVL.